This T cell receptor (beta chain) came from a study of lymphopenia after photon versus proton radiotherapy. Findings of the study overall: After lymphocyte nadir, photon-treated repertoires showed oligoclonal expansion, especially CD8+ Temra. Proton therapy kept repertoires fairly stable, unlike photons, which gained effector/memory cells.

Remarks on this clone: Its antigen is undetermined.

Sequencing was performed with immunoSEQ multiplex PCR; in TCRdb, only in-frame clones are kept and a portion is missing. The table lists several thousand clones, approximately 89% of them singletons. The CDR3 loop spans 14 amino acids. Germline V gene sequence: CDR1 SQVTM, CDR2 ANQGSEA. J was trimmed by 5 bases and V by 5 bases; bases with no gene match: 7. The sequencing here drew on peripheral blood, taken from a patient treated with photon-based radiotherapy. This TCR was recovered from a man between 60 and 75 years old with cholangiocarcinoma. The chain couples TRBV29-1 to TRBJ1-5; 9 bases fit TRBD1. CDR3 DNA: TGCAGCGTTAGAACAGGGGGCGCGGATCAGCCCCAGCATTTT. It codes for CSVRTGGADQPQHF.